This T cell receptor (beta chain) was retrieved from a study of CD8+CD57+ T cells in acquired aplastic anemia. The TCR beta profiling, which covered VDJ combination and CDR3 sequence, was carried out using genomic DNA as the template. In TCRdb, the reads were re-called with MiXCR into one record per CDR3 protein. Of some 180,000 distinct CDR3 sequences in the sample, more than 60% were seen once. Sequencing was done on patients that had shown CD8+CD57+ cell expansion by flow cytometry. The sequence derives from a human donor with aplastic anemia. Material for sequencing was sorted CD4+, CD8+, or CD8+CD57+ T cells (not recorded which) from PBMCs.

The CDR3 here is CATSINVAAYEQYF. The DNA of the CDR3 is TGTGCCACCAGCATTAATGTAGCAGCCTACGAGCAGTACTTC. V is TRBV15 and J is TRBJ2-7; D ambiguous. The CDR3 length is 14 residues. V lost 4 bases to trimming and J lost 2 bases, with 12 bases between them. The germline CDR1 and CDR2 sequences are LNHNV and YYDKDF (reference sequence).